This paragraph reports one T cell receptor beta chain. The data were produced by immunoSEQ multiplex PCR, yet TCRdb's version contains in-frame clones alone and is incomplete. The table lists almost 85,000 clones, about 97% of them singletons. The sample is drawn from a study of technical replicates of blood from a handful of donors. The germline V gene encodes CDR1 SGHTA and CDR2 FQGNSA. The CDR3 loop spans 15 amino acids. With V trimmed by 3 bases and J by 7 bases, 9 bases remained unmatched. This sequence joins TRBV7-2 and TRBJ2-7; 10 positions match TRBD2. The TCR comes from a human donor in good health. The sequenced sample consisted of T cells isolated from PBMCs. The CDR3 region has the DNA TGTGCCAGCAGCTTTCAGCGGCTAGCGGGAGCGGAGCAGTACTTC. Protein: CASSFQRLAGAEQYF. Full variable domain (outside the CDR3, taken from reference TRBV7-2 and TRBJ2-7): GAGVSQSPSNKVTEKGKDVELRCDPISGHTALYWYRQSLGQGLEFLIYFQGNSAPDKSGLPSDRFSAERTGGSVSTLTIQRTQQEDSAVYLCASSFQRLAGAEQYFGPGTRLTVT.